A selection of T cell receptor beta chains follows, all from one sample in a study of blood T cell repertoires in COVID-19. Sequencing was performed with immunoSEQ multiplex PCR; in TCRdb, only in-frame clones are kept and a portion is missing. The table lists 150,000 to 200,000 clones, less than 85% of them singletons. The sequencing sample was made of PBMCs or T cells enriched from blood (not recorded which). These receptors were collected from a man in his sixties who had recovered from COVID-19. Each CDR3 is given with its conserved first and last residue. A D gene is named only where the DNA matches it firmly. A clone size is listed for some rows: how often the clone was seen (once, few, many), or a class if it is expanded.

clone size,D gene,J gene,V gene,CDR3 protein,CDR3 DNA
-,-,TRBJ2-7,TRBV10-3,CAIRGDKGSYEQYF,TGTGCCATCAGAGGGGACAAGGGGTCCTACGAGCAGTACTTC
-,TRBD2,TRBJ2-1,TRBV2,CAIRGLALNEQFF,TGTGCCATACGAGGACTAGCGCTAAATGAGCAGTTCTTC
-,-,TRBJ1-6,TRBV18,CASSRRQDDSPLHF,TGTGCCAGCTCACGTCGACAGGATGATTCACCCCTCCACTTT
-,TRBD2,TRBJ2-3,TRBV7-2,CASSQTSGRAQGTQYF,TGTGCCAGCAGCCAGACTAGCGGGAGGGCCCAAGGTACGCAGTATTTT
-,TRBD1,TRBJ1-1,TRBV27,CASSLGRDREKVRNTEAFF,TGTGCCAGCAGTTTAGGGAGAGACAGGGAAAAGGTACGGAACACTGAAGCTTTCTTT
-,-,TRBJ1-1,TRBV10-3,CAISVGRGYPEAFF,TGTGCCATCAGTGTCGGCAGAGGCTATCCTGAAGCTTTCTTT
-,-,TRBJ2-2,TRBV24-1,CATSIGQIYTGELFF,TGTGCCACCTCAATCGGACAGATATACACCGGGGAGCTGTTTTTT
-,-,TRBJ2-1,TRBV5-1,CASTLGGTTYNEQFF,TGCGCCAGCACTTTAGGGGGGACTACCTACAATGAGCAGTTCTTC
-,TRBD1,TRBJ1-2,TRBV5-1,CASSPRTGGGYTF,TGCGCCAGCAGCCCCCGGACAGGGGGCGGCTACACCTTC
-,-,TRBJ1-1,TRBV7-3,CASRQGRDTEAFF,TGTGCCAGCAGACAGGGAAGAGACACTGAAGCTTTCTTT
-,-,TRBJ2-7,TRBV5-1,CASSLVQGPYYEQYF,TGCGCCAGCAGCTTGGTTCAGGGCCCCTACTACGAGCAGTACTTC
-,TRBD1,TRBJ1-6,TRBV30,CAWKPDRGHSPLHF,TGTGCCTGGAAACCGGACAGGGGACATTCACCCCTCCACTTT
-,TRBD1,TRBJ2-7,TRBV7-8,CASSVQGAGYEQYF,TGTGCCAGCAGCGTACAGGGGGCGGGCTACGAGCAGTACTTC
-,TRBD2,TRBJ2-1,TRBV29-1,CSGHPGLAGVNEQFF,TGCAGCGGCCACCCGGGGCTAGCGGGAGTTAATGAGCAGTTCTTC
-,-,TRBJ1-1,TRBV20-1,CSATGDTEAFF,TGCAGTGCCACCGGTGACACTGAAGCTTTCTTT
once,TRBD1,TRBJ2-2,TRBV19,CASSIGQGNFGELFF,TGTGCCAGTAGTATCGGACAGGGGAACTTCGGGGAGCTGTTTTTT
-,TRBD1,TRBJ2-1,TRBV2,CASSERGGAYYNEQFF,TGTGCCAGCAGTGAACGAGGGGGCGCTTACTACAATGAGCAGTTCTTC
-,-,TRBJ2-2,TRBV15,CATSRDRGIYTGELFF,TGTGCCACCAGCAGAGATCGGGGGATATATACCGGGGAGCTGTTTTTT
-,-,TRBJ1-4,TRBV5-1,CASSFDSATNEKLFF,TGCGCCAGCAGCTTCGACAGCGCAACTAATGAAAAACTGTTTTTT
few,-,TRBJ2-3,TRBV11-1,CASVGGPSDTQYF,TGTGCCAGTGTTGGGGGCCCGTCAGATACGCAGTATTTT
-,TRBD1,TRBJ2-1,TRBV12-3/TRBV12-4,CASQGEWDEQFF,TGTGCCAGCCAGGGGGAGTGGGATGAGCAGTTCTTC
once,-,TRBJ1-1,TRBV5-5,CASSLGGWLNTEAFF,TGTGCCAGCAGCCTGGGAGGATGGCTGAACACTGAAGCTTTCTTT
-,-,TRBJ2-1,TRBV11-3,CASSLNRASYNEQFF,TGTGCCAGCAGCTTAAACAGGGCATCCTACAATGAGCAGTTCTTC
once,TRBD1,TRBJ2-7,TRBV2,CASSKVDRGGSYEQYF,TGTGCCAGCAGTAAAGTAGACAGGGGTGGGTCCTACGAGCAGTACTTC
-,-,TRBJ1-1,TRBV4-1,CASSQESDLKANRKKTEAFF,TGCGCCAGCAGCCAAGAGTCGGACCTGAAAGCAAACAGGAAGAAGACTGAAGCTTTCTTT
-,TRBD1,TRBJ1-1,TRBV7-2,CASSSGPGTGVNTEAFF,TGTGCCAGCAGCTCGGGTCCCGGGACAGGGGTGAACACTGAAGCTTTCTTT
-,-,TRBJ2-3,TRBV6-6,CASSYPRGITDTQYF,TGTGCCAGCAGCTATCCAAGGGGAATCACAGATACGCAGTATTTT
few,-,TRBJ1-1,TRBV29-1,CSVDRSLGGGAFF,TGCAGCGTTGATCGGAGTCTGGGGGGAGGAGCTTTCTTT
once,TRBD2,TRBJ2-1,TRBV24-1,CATSDPTETSGSYNEQFF,TGTGCCACCAGTGACCCCACTGAGACTAGCGGTTCGTACAATGAGCAGTTCTTC
-,-,TRBJ1-2,TRBV27,CASSSTGLRDYGYTF,TGTGCCAGCAGTTCTACAGGGCTTCGGGACTATGGCTACACCTTC
-,TRBD2,TRBJ2-2,TRBV5-1,CASSLVSGTSGGTGELFF,TGCGCCAGCAGCTTGGTCTCCGGGACTAGCGGGGGGACCGGGGAGCTGTTTTTT
-,-,TRBJ1-6,TRBV7-9,CASSLSGSSYNSPLHF,TGTGCCAGCAGCTTATCGGGGAGCTCCTATAATTCACCCCTCCACTTT
-,-,TRBJ2-2,TRBV7-2,CASSFSSVGGTGELFF,TGTGCCAGCAGTTTCTCTAGCGTCGGAGGCACCGGGGAGCTGTTTTTT
-,-,TRBJ1-5,TRBV27,CASSFTGQAQPQHF,TGTGCCAGCAGTTTTACAGGGCAGGCTCAGCCCCAGCATTTT
-,TRBD2,TRBJ2-1,TRBV7-9,CASSLTSGSTHEQFF,TGTGCCAGCAGCTTAACTAGCGGGAGCACCCATGAGCAGTTCTTC
-,-,TRBJ1-1,TRBV30,CASPSETNTEAFF,TGTGCCTCCCCATCCGAAACTAACACTGAAGCTTTCTTT
-,-,TRBJ2-1,TRBV10-3,CAISAGNEQFF,TGTGCCATCAGTGCCGGTAATGAGCAGTTCTTC
few,-,TRBJ2-7,TRBV19,CASSITGTYEQYF,TGTGCCAGTAGTATTACAGGCACCTACGAGCAGTACTTC
-,-,TRBJ2-1,TRBV5-1,CASSQPGANYNEQFF,TGCGCCAGCAGCCAACCCGGAGCTAACTACAATGAGCAGTTCTTC
-,TRBD2,TRBJ2-1,TRBV29-1,CSVDSGRATYEQFF,TGCAGCGTCGATAGCGGGAGGGCCACGTATGAGCAGTTCTTC
-,-,TRBJ2-3,TRBV6-4,CASSESGGRDTQYF,TGTGCCAGCAGTGAAAGTGGGGGCAGAGATACGCAGTATTTT
-,-,TRBJ2-7,TRBV6-5,CASGSGAYEQYF,TGTGCCAGCGGGTCAGGGGCCTACGAGCAGTACTTC
few,TRBD1,TRBJ1-6,TRBV5-1,CASSLGDSYNSPLHF,TGCGCCAGCAGCTTGGGGGACAGTTATAATTCACCCCTCCACTTT
-,-,TRBJ1-2,TRBV7-9,CASSPRVGTANYGYTF,TGTGCCAGCAGCCCTAGGGTCGGGACTGCTAACTATGGCTACACCTTC
-,-,TRBJ2-3,TRBV2,CASSVKGPGTDTQYF,TGTGCCAGCAGTGTTAAGGGGCCTGGAACAGATACGCAGTATTTT
-,-,TRBJ1-3,TRBV30,CAWSLSTGNTIYF,TGTGCCTGGAGTTTATCGACAGGAAACACCATATATTTT
once,-,TRBJ1-6,TRBV9,CASSVATGSSYNSPLHF,TGTGCCAGCAGCGTGGCAACAGGGAGCTCCTATAATTCACCCCTCCACTTT
-,TRBD1,TRBJ1-3,TRBV5-1,CASSPGTAGNTIYF,TGCGCCAGCAGCCCCGGGACAGCCGGAAACACCATATATTTT
-,TRBD1,TRBJ2-5,TRBV5-4,CASSFQGAVLETQYF,TGTGCCAGCAGCTTCCAGGGGGCGGTCCTGGAGACCCAGTACTTC
-,TRBD1,TRBJ2-7,TRBV28,CASSSLGTGSSSYEQYF,TGTGCCAGCAGTTCCCTCGGGACAGGGTCCAGCTCCTACGAGCAGTACTTC
-,TRBD2,TRBJ2-7,TRBV4-1,CASSQTSGRAREQYF,TGCGCCAGCAGTCAGACTAGCGGCAGAGCGCGTGAGCAGTACTTC
-,-,TRBJ1-6,TRBV11-2,CASSLVGRANSPLHF,TGTGCCAGCAGCTTAGTGGGCAGGGCGAATTCACCCCTCCACTTT
-,-,TRBJ2-1,TRBV11-3,CASSSPRVDEQFF,TGTGCCAGCAGCTCTCCGCGGGTAGATGAGCAGTTCTTC
few,-,TRBJ2-5,TRBV5-5,CASSSTGRGETQYF,TGTGCCAGCAGTTCAACAGGGAGGGGAGAGACCCAGTACTTC
few,TRBD1,TRBJ1-5,TRBV7-9,CASSLSTGGNQPQHF,TGTGCCAGCAGCTTAAGTACAGGGGGTAATCAGCCCCAGCATTTT
-,TRBD1,TRBJ2-7,TRBV28,CASSSIKLDRGYEQYF,TGTGCCAGCAGTTCAATCAAGCTGGACAGGGGGTACGAGCAGTACTTC
few,-,TRBJ2-3,TRBV19,CAQGGASTDTQYF,TGTGCCCAGGGCGGGGCTAGCACAGATACGCAGTATTTT
-,-,TRBJ2-5,TRBV5-4,CASSLRSVSQETQYF,TGTGCCAGCAGCTTAAGAAGCGTGTCCCAAGAGACCCAGTACTTC
-,TRBD1,TRBJ2-7,TRBV18,CASSLPGTGGLGEQYF,TGTGCCAGCTCACTTCCCGGGACAGGGGGTCTCGGGGAGCAGTACTTC
-,-,TRBJ1-2,TRBV5-6,CASSLGAAYGYTF,TGTGCCAGCAGCCTAGGGGCTGCCTATGGCTACACCTTC